This is a list of T cell receptor beta chains from one sample in a study of beta chain features in type 1 diabetes. TCRdb's table, derived via immunoSEQ multiplex PCR, lists solely in-frame clones and lacks some. The sample lists about 140,000 clones, around 7% occurring once. The specimen sequenced was central memory CD4+ T cells from blood. These receptors were collected from a woman between 25 and 40 years old in good health. CDR3s include the opening cysteine and the closing phenylalanine or tryptophan. Each record gives: CDR3 length, clone size, J gene, V gene, D gene, CDR3 DNA, CDR3 protein. The D gene is left open where the match is weak. Clone sizes are given selectively: once, few, many, or a class where the clone is expanded.

13,NA,TRBJ1-4,TRBV6-5,TRBD1,TGTGCCAGCAGTGTGGACAGGGTTGAAAAACTGTTTTTT,CASSVDRVEKLFF
13,many,TRBJ2-3,TRBV11-3,NA,TGTGCCAGCAGCTTAGTCGGAGGAGATACGCAGTATTTT,CASSLVGGDTQYF
18,NA,TRBJ2-1,TRBV14,TRBD2,TGTGCCAGCAACCGAGCCCCTCTAGCGGGAGTTTTTGACAATGAGCAGTTCTTC,CASNRAPLAGVFDNEQFF
11,few,TRBJ2-5,TRBV7-2,NA,TGTGCCAGCAGCGGACAGGAGACCCAGTACTTC,CASSGQETQYF
13,few,TRBJ2-7,TRBV18,NA,TGTGCCAGCTCTGAAGGGGGGGGTCGCGAGCAGTACTTC,CASSEGGGREQYF
17,few,TRBJ2-2,TRBV29-1,TRBD2,TGCAGCGTACGGGAGAGAATAGCGGGAGGCGGAACCGGGGAGCTGTTTTTT,CSVRERIAGGGTGELFF
17,few,TRBJ2-1,TRBV9,NA,TGTGCCAGCAGCGTAGGAGCTTCTGCGGGCCTCGGTCATGAGCAGTTCTTC,CASSVGASAGLGHEQFF
17,NA,TRBJ2-5,TRBV7-9,TRBD2,TGTGCCAGCAGCTTAGTCGGGACTAGCGGGGGACAAGAGACCCAGTACTTC,CASSLVGTSGGQETQYF
13,NA,TRBJ2-4,TRBV6-5,TRBD2,TGTGCCAGCAGCGAACCGGGAGGCAACGTTCAGTACTTC,CASSEPGGNVQYF
13,NA,TRBJ2-1,TRBV11-2,TRBD1,TGTGCCAGCACCCAAACCGAAGTCGGACAGGTGGTCTTC,CASTQTEVGQVVF
14,NA,TRBJ1-5,TRBV28,NA,TGTGCCAGCAGTCAGGGTTTCGGCAATCAGCCCCAGCATTTT,CASSQGFGNQPQHF
13,NA,TRBJ2-5,TRBV7-3,TRBD1,TGTGCCAGCAGCCCGGACAGGCAAGAGACCCAGTACTTC,CASSPDRQETQYF
18,few,TRBJ1-1,TRBV7-2,TRBD1,TGTGCCAGCAGCTTTAGGACAGGCATCACGGGGGCGAACACTGAAGCTTTCTTT,CASSFRTGITGANTEAFF
16,NA,TRBJ2-3,TRBV6-5,TRBD2,TGTGCCAGCAGTTACTCGATTGCGGGAGGGTCCCCGACGCAGTATTTT,CASSYSIAGGSPTQYF
14,NA,TRBJ2-7,TRBV7-9,TRBD1,TGTGCCAGCAGCCCGGACAGGGGTTCTTACGAGCAGTACTTC,CASSPDRGSYEQYF
12,many,TRBJ2-1,TRBV30,NA,TGTGCCTGGAATGCGGGGTACAATGAGCAGTTCTTC,CAWNAGYNEQFF
13,NA,TRBJ2-2,TRBV5-4,TRBD1,TGCGCCAGCAGCCAAGATTGGGGACAGCCAGCCAGTTTT,CASSQDWGQPASF
17,NA,TRBJ1-2,TRBV30,TRBD1,TGTGCCTGGAGTGTCTGGACAGGCGCTCGTGGTAACTATGGCTACACCTTC,CAWSVWTGARGNYGYTF
16,few,TRBJ2-5,TRBV7-2,TRBD1,TGTGCCAGCAGCGTTGCACCGGGACAGACCCAAGAGACCCAGTACTTC,CASSVAPGQTQETQYF
13,few,TRBJ2-5,TRBV7-2,NA,TGTGCCAGCAGCCTCATGGGCGGGGAGACCCAGTACTTC,CASSLMGGETQYF
15,NA,TRBJ1-2,TRBV19,TRBD1,TGTGCCAGTAGTGAGACAGGGGATGGTGTCTATGGCTACACCTTC,CASSETGDGVYGYTF
13,NA,TRBJ2-5,TRBV30,NA,TGTGCCTGGAGTGTCCAGGGTGGAGAGACCCAGTACTTC,CAWSVQGGETQYF
14,many,TRBJ2-2,TRBV4-3,TRBD1,TGCGCCAGCTCCGGACAGGGGTCCACCGGGGAGCTGTTTTTT,CASSGQGSTGELFF
15,few,TRBJ2-3,TRBV5-4,TRBD1,TGTGCCAGCAGCCTCAGACAGGGTCGGCCAGATACGCAGTATTTT,CASSLRQGRPDTQYF
14,medium-sized,TRBJ2-5,TRBV29-1,TRBD2,TGCAGCGTTGATAACCACTCGGGGGGAGAGACCCAGTACTTC,CSVDNHSGGETQYF
14,NA,TRBJ2-5,TRBV5-6,NA,TGTGCCAGCAGCTACCGAGTGGGAGGCGAGACCCAGTACTTC,CASSYRVGGETQYF
17,few,TRBJ2-3,TRBV5-5,NA,TGTGCCAGCAGCTTGTTAACAGGGCCCCTCCGCACAGATACGCAGTATTTT,CASSLLTGPLRTDTQYF
15,NA,TRBJ2-5,TRBV18,TRBD2,TGTGCCAGCTCACCGCTAGCGGGAGTTGAGGGGACCCAGTACTTC,CASSPLAGVEGTQYF
15,many,TRBJ2-7,TRBV10-3,TRBD1,TGTGCCATCAGTGGAGGGACAGGGAGCACCAACGAGCAGTACTTC,CAISGGTGSTNEQYF
15,few,TRBJ1-1,TRBV7-2,NA,TGTGCCAGCAGCTGGGGGCGGGGGGGGAACACTGAAGCTTTCTTT,CASSWGRGGNTEAFF
15,NA,TRBJ2-1,TRBV6-4,TRBD2,TGTGCCAGCAGTCTCCAGGGTACTAGCGGCAATGAGCAGTTCTTC,CASSLQGTSGNEQFF
15,few,TRBJ2-3,TRBV21-1,NA,TGTGCCAGCAGTCTAGTAGCGGGGACCAAAGATACGCAGTATTTT,CASSLVAGTKDTQYF
15,NA,TRBJ2-2,TRBV7-2,TRBD1,TGTGCCAGTTCTAAGGGGGCAGGTCCCACCGGGGAGCTGTTTTTT,CASSKGAGPTGELFF
14,few,TRBJ2-4,TRBV28,NA,TGTGCCAGCAGTTCCGGGAGCTCCAAAAACATTCAGTACTTC,CASSSGSSKNIQYF
13,few,TRBJ2-2,TRBV14,NA,TGTGCCAGCAGCCAAACAGGGACCGGGGAGCTGTTTTTT,CASSQTGTGELFF
12,NA,TRBJ2-1,TRBV7-2,NA,TGTGCCAGCAGCTTACTAGCTGGACGGCAGTTCTTC,CASSLLAGRQFF
14,few,TRBJ2-1,TRBV5-6,TRBD1,TGTGCCAGCAGCTTGACAGGGGTCTACAATGAGCAGTTCTTC,CASSLTGVYNEQFF
12,NA,TRBJ2-2,TRBV6-5,NA,TGTGCCAGCAGTACCAGTGGCGGGGAGCTGTTTTTT,CASSTSGGELFF